The 9 T cell receptor beta chains given below trace back to one sample, sequenced in a study of blood T cell repertoires in COVID-19. Generated by immunoSEQ multiplex PCR, the TCRdb table keeps only in-frame clones and is missing some. This table has roughly 250,000 clones, around 88% appearing once. The sample was PBMCs or T cells enriched from blood (not recorded which). The receptors were gathered from a woman between 35 and 50 years old with acute COVID-19.

The chain combines TRBV7-9 with TRBJ1-2; D is ambiguous. Germline V gives CDR1 SEHNR, CDR2 FQNEAQ (reference sequence). V lost 1 base and J 4 bases, leaving 7 bases between the germline ends. There are 13 residues in the CDR3. For the CDR3, the DNA is TGTGCCAGCAGCTTAGGAGCAGGCTATGGCTACACCTTC. The encoded protein is CASSLGAGYGYTF. The variable domain in full, with the rest retrieved from reference TRBV7-9 and TRBJ1-2, is DTGVSQNPRHKITKRGQNVTFRCDPISEHNRLYWYRQTLGQGPEFLTYFQNEAQLEKSRLLSDRFSAERPKGSFSTLEIQRTEQGDSAMYLCASSLGAGYGYTFGSGTRLTVV.

The genes are TRBV30 and TRBJ2-3; the match to TRBD2 covers 11 bases. CDR1 GTSNPN and CDR2 SVGIG come from the germline V gene (reference sequence). The trim removed 5 bases at V and 3 bases at J, leaving 4 bases unmatched. This CDR3 contains 14 residues. The CDR3 DNA is TGTGCCTGGGATGGACTAGCGGGTACAGATACGCAGTATTTT. Translation gives CAWDGLAGTDTQYF.

This clone was counted a single time. The V call is TRBV20-1, the J call TRBJ1-1; D not certain. CDR1 is DFQATT and CDR2 is SNEGSKA in the germline V gene (reference sequence). This CDR3 contains 13 residues. V dropped 3 bases and J dropped 4 bases, with 12 bases sitting between them. This chain's CDR3 is CSASGQARTEAFF. The CDR3 DNA is TGCAGTGCTAGTGGGCAGGCGCGCACTGAAGCTTTCTTT.

The V and J genes are TRBV7-3 and TRBJ1-6; no clear D gene. The CDR3 is 16 amino acids. The V gene's germline CDR1 is SGHTA and CDR2 FQGTGA. Trimming left V 5 bases short and J 6 bases short, with 17 bases between. CDR3 loop: CASSARAVGANSPLHF. CDR3 DNA sequence: TGTGCCAGCAGCGCTCGAGCGGTCGGAGCTAATTCACCCCTCCACTTT.

The gene calls are TRBV19 and TRBJ2-6, with 7 bases identical to TRBD1. There are 17 residues in the CDR3. V dropped 5 bases and J dropped 0; count of bases not matched to a gene: 7. Germline V gene lookup returns CDR1 LNHDA and CDR2 SQIVND (reference sequence). DNA of the CDR3: TGTGCCAGTAGTTTCCGGACAGGCCGCTCTGGGGCCAACGTCCTGACTTTC. This encodes CASSFRTGRSGANVLTF.

This chain joins TRBV6-2 or TRBV6-3 and TRBJ2-5; 14 nucleotides agree with TRBD2. CDR3 size: 17 residues. Germline V gives CDR1 MNHEY, CDR2 SVGEGT. With V trimmed by 5 bases and J by 4 bases, 9 bases remained unmatched. The CDR3 nucleotides read TGTGCCAGCAGTACCGGGACTAGCGGGAGTTTGGGAGAGACCCAGTACTTC. This sequence encodes CASSTGTSGSLGETQYF.

The V call is TRBV5-1, the J call TRBJ2-1; 12 bases fit TRBD2. Germline lookup yields CDR1 SGHRS and CDR2 YFSETQ. This CDR3 has 15 residues. With 3 bases clipped from V and 6 bases from J, the junction kept 4 bases outside the gene matches. The CDR3 coding sequence is TGCGCCAGCAGCTACGCTAGCGGGAGGGCCAATGAGCAGTTCTTC. Protein sequence: CASSYASGRANEQFF.

V usage is TRBV3-1 (or the pseudogene TRBV3-2) and J usage is TRBJ1-3, with a tentative D call TRBD1 (6 bases). This CDR3 has 12 amino acids. Trimming removed 3 bases from V and 16 bases from J, with 16 bases in between. Per the germline V gene, CDR1 is LGHDT and CDR2 is YNNKEL (reference sequence). CDR3 residues: CASSHGSSQGYF. For the CDR3, the DNA is TGTGCCAGCAGCCATGGGTCGTCGCAGGGGTATTTT.

The chain combines TRBV2 with TRBJ2-2, with D maybe TRBD1 (6 bases). From germline, CDR1 is SNHLY and CDR2 FYNNEI. The CDR3 loop spans 15 amino acids. Trimming took off 6 bases at V and 0 bases at J, with 11 bases between the two ends. CDR3 in amino acids: CASSPGHSNTGELFF. In nucleotides, the CDR3 is TGTGCCAGCAGCCCGGGACACTCGAACACCGGGGAGCTGTTTTTT.